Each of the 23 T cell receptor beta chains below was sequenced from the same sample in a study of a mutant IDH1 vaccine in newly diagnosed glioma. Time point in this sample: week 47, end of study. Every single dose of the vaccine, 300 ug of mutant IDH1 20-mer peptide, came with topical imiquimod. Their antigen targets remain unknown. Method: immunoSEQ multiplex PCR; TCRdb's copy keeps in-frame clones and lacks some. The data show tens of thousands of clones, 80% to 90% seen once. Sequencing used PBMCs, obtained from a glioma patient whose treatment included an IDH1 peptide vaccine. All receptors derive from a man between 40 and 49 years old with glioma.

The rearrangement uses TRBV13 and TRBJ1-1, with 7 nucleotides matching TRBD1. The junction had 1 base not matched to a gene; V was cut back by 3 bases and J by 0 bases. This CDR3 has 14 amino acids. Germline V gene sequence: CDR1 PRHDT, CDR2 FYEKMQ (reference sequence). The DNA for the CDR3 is TGTGCCAGCAGCTTGACAGGGATGAACACTGAAGCTTTCTTT. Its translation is CASSLTGMNTEAFF.

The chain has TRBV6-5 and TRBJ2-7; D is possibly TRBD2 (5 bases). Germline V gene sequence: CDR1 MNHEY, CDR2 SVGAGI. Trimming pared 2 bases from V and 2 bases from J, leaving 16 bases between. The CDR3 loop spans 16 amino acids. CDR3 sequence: CASSYAATGIPYEQYF. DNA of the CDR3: TGTGCCAGCAGTTACGCCGCGACCGGGATCCCCTACGAGCAGTACTTC.

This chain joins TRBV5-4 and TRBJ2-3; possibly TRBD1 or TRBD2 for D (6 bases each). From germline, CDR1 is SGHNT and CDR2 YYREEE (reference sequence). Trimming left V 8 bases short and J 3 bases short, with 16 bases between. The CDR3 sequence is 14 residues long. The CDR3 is CASQQGGGTDTQYF. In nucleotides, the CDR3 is TGTGCCAGTCAACAGGGAGGCGGGACAGATACGCAGTATTTT. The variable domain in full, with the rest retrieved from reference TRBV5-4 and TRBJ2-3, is ETGVTQSPTHLIKTRGQQVTLRCSSQSGHNTVSWYQQALGQGPQFIFQYYREEENGRGNFPPRFSGLQFPNYSSELNVNALELDDSALYLCASQQGGGTDTQYFGPGTRLTVL.

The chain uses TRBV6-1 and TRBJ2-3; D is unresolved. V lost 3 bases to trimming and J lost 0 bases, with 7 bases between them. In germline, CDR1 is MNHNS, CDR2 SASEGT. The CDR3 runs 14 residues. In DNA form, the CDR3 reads TGTGCCAGCAGTGATGACTTAAGCACAGATACGCAGTATTTT. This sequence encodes CASSDDLSTDTQYF.

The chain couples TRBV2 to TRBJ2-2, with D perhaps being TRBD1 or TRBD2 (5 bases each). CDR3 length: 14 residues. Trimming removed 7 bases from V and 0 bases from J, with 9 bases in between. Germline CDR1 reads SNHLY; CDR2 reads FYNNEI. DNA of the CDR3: TGTGCCAGCAAGGGGACGGCGAACACCGGGGAGCTGTTTTTT. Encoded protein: CASKGTANTGELFF.

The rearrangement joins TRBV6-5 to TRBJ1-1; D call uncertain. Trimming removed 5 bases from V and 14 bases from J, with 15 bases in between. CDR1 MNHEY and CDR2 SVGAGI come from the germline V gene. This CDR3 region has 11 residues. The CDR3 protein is CASSKDGRHFF. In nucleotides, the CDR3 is TGTGCCAGCAGTAAGGACGGCCGTCACTTCTTT.

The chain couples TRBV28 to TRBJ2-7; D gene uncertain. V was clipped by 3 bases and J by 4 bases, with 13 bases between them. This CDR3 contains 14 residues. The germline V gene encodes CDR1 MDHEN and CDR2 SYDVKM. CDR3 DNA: TGTGCCAGCAGTTTCGGTGGCCAGAATTACGAGCAGTACTTC. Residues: CASSFGGQNYEQYF.

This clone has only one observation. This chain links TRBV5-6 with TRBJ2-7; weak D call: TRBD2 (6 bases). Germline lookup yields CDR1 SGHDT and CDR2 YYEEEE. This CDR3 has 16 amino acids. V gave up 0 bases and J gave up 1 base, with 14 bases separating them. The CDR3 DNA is TGTGCCAGCAGCTTGGCCTTAGCGGAAGAATCCTACGAGCAGTACTTC. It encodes CASSLALAEESYEQYF.

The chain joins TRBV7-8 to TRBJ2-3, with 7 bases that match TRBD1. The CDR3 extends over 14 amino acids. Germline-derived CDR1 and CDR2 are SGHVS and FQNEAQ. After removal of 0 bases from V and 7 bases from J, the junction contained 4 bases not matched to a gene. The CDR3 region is CASSLARGRHTQYF. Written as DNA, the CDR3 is TGTGCCAGCAGCTTAGCGAGGGGGCGACATACGCAGTATTTT.

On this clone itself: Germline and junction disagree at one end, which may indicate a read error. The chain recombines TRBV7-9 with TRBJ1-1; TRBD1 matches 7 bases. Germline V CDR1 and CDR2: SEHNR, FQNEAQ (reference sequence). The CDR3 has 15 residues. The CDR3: CASSQGDRVNTEAFF. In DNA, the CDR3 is TGCGCCAGCAGCCAAGGAGACAGGGTGAACACTGAAGCTTTCTTT. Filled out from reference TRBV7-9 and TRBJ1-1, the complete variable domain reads DTGVSQNPRHKITKRGQNVTFRCDPISEHNRLYWYRQTLGQGPEFLTYFQNEAQLEKSRLLSDRFSAERPKGSFSTLEIQRTEQGDSAMYLCASSQGDRVNTEAFFGQGTRLTVV.

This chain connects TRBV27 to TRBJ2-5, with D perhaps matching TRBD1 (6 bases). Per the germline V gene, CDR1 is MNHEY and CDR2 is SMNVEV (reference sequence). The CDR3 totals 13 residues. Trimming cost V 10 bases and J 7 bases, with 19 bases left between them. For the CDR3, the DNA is TGTGCCACCTCACTGGGGGCCAAAGGGACCCAGTACTTC. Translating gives CATSLGAKGTQYF.

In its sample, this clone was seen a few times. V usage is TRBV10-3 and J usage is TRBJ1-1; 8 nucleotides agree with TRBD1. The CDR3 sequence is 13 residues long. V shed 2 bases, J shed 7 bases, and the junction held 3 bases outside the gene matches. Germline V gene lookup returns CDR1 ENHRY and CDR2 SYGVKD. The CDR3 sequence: CAISEPDRGEAFF. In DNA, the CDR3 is TGTGCCATCAGTGAGCCTGACAGGGGTGAAGCTTTCTTT.

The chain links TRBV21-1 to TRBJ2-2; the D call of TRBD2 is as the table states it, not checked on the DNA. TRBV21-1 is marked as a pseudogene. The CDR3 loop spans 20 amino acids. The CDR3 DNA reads TGTGCCAGCAGCAAACCTCAAAGGCCTAGCGGGAGGAAAGGGGCCGGGGAGCTGTTTTTT. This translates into CASSKPQRPSGRKGAGELFF.

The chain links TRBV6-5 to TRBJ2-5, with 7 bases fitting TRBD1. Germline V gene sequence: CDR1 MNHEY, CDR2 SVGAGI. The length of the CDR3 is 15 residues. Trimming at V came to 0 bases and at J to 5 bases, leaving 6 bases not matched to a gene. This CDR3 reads CASSYSSRGWETQYF. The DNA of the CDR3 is TGTGCCAGCAGTTACTCTAGCAGGGGGTGGGAGACCCAGTACTTC.

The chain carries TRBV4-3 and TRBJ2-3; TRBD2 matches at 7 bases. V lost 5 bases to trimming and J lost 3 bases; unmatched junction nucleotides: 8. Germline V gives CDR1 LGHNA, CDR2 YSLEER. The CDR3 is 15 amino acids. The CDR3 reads CASSEGGRGTDTQYF. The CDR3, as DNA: TGCGCCAGCAGCGAGGGCGGGAGAGGTACAGATACGCAGTATTTT.

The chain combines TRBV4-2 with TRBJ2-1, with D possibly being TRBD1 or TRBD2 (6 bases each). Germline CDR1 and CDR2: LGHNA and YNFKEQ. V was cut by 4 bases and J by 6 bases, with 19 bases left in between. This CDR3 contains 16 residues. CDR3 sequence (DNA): TGTGCCAGCAGCCCCTTTGAGAGACTAGGGGGCAATGAGCAGTTCTTC. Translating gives CASSPFERLGGNEQFF.

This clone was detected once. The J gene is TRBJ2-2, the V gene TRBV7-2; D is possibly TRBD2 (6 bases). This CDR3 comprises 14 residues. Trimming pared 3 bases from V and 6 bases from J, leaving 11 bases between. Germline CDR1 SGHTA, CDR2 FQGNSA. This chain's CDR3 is CASSFGGRAGELFF. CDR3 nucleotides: TGTGCCAGCAGCTTTGGAGGGAGAGCCGGGGAGCTGTTTTTT.

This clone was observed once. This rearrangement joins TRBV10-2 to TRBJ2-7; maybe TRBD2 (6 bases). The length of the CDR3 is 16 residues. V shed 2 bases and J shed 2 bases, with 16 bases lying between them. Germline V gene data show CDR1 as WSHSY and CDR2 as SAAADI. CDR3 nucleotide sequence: TGCGCCAGCAGTGAGCGGGGGAGGCAGGTTGCCTACGAGCAGTACTTC. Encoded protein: CASSERGRQVAYEQYF.

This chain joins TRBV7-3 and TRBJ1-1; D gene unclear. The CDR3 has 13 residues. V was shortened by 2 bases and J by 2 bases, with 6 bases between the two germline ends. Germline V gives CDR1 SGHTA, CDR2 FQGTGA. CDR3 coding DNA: TGTGCCAGCAGCTTATACGGTAACACTGAAGCTTTCTTT. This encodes CASSLYGNTEAFF. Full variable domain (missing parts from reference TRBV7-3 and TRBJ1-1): GAGVSQTPSNKVTEKGKYVELRCDPISGHTALYWYRQSLGQGPEFLIYFQGTGAADDSGLPNDRFFAVRPEGSVSTLKIQRTERGDSAVYLCASSLYGNTEAFFGQGTRLTVV.

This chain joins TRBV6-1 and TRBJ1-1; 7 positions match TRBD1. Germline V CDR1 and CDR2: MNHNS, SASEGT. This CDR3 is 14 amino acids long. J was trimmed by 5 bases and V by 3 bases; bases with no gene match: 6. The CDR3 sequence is CASSDRQGMTEAFF. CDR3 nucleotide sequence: TGTGCCAGCAGTGATCGACAGGGAATGACTGAAGCTTTCTTT.

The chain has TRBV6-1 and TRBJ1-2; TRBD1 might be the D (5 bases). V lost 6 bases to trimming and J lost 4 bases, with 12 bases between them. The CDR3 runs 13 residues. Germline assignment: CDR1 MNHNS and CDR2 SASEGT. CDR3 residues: CASRLGAAYGYTF. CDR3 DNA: TGTGCCAGCAGACTAGGGGCCGCCTATGGCTACACCTTC.

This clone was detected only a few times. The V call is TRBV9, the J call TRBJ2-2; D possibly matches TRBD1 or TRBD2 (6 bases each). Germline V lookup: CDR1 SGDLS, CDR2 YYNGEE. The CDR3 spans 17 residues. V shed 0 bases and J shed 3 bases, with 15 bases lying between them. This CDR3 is CASSVGPRGPDTGELFF. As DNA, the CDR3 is TGTGCCAGCAGCGTAGGACCCCGGGGGCCCGACACCGGGGAGCTGTTTTTT.

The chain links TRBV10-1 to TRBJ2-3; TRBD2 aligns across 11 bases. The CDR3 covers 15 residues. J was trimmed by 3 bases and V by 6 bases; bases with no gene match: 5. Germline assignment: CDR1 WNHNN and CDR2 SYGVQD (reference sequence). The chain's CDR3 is CASSLLAGVTDTQYF. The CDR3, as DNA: TGCGCCAGCAGCCTACTAGCGGGGGTAACAGATACGCAGTATTTT.